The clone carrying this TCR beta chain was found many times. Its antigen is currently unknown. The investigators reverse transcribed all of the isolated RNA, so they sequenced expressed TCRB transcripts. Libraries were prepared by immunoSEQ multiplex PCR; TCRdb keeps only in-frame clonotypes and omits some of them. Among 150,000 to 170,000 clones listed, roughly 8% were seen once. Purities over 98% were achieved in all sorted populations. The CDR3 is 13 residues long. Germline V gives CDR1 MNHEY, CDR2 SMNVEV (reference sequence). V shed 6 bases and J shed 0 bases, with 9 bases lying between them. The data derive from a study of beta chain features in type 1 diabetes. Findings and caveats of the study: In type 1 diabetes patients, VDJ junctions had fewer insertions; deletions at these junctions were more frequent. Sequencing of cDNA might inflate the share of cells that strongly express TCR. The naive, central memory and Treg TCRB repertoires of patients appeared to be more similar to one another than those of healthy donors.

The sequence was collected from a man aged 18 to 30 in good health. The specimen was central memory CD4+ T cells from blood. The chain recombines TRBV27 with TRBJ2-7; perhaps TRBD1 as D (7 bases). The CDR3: CASRRDSSYEQYF. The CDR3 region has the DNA TGTGCCAGCAGGCGGGACAGCTCCTACGAGCAGTACTTC.